Each of the 25 T cell receptor beta chains below was sequenced from the same sample in a study of shared clonotypes between healthy human individuals. Data came from immunoSEQ multiplex PCR; TCRdb stores just in-frame clones and leaves some out. The sample lists roughly 480,000 clones, roughly 85% occurring once. What was sequenced was PBMCs. The origin of the receptors is a woman aged 40 to 50 in good health. Some clones in this sample may be carry-over from other donors' samples.

The chain employs TRBV30 and TRBJ2-3, with 8 bases aligning to TRBD2. Germline values: CDR1 GTSNPN, CDR2 SVGIG (reference sequence). The CDR3 length is 14 residues. Trimming took 2 bases from V and 3 from J; bases not matched to a gene: 4. DNA of the CDR3: TGTGCCTGGAGTACCAGCGGGAGTACAGATACGCAGTATTTT. Translation gives CAWSTSGSTDTQYF.

The V call is TRBV7-3, the J call TRBJ2-5; D may be TRBD1 (5 bases). Germline CDR1 SGHTA, CDR2 FQGTGA. The CDR3 is 14 residues long. V was pared by 4 bases and J by 5 bases, with 14 bases between. CDR3 bases: TGTGCCAGCAGCTCTTCAGGGCGCAGGGAGACCCAGTACTTC. Translation: CASSSSGRRETQYF.

The chain uses TRBV28 and TRBJ2-5, with D maybe TRBD2 (5 bases). CDR1 MDHEN and CDR2 SYDVKM come from the germline V gene. The CDR3 consists of 14 residues. V was trimmed by 6 bases and J by 1 base, leaving 12 bases between them. The CDR3 spells CASRRTGGQETQYF. As DNA, the CDR3 is TGTGCCAGCAGGAGGACTGGCGGCCAAGAGACCCAGTACTTC.

This sequence joins TRBV6-6 and TRBJ2-7, with D unclear. The germline V gene has CDR1 MNHNY and CDR2 SVGAGI (reference sequence). V was pared by 7 bases and J by 6 bases, with 16 bases between. This CDR3 is built from 13 residues. The CDR3 nucleotides read TGTGCCAGCACCCCCGTAGGCGAGCCCGAGCAGTACTTC. This translates into CASTPVGEPEQYF.

The chain couples TRBV28 to TRBJ1-2, with 8 bases lining up with TRBD1. J gave up 0 bases and V 2 bases, and 8 bases lay outside the gene matches. The CDR3 totals 17 residues. In germline, CDR1 is MDHEN, CDR2 SYDVKM. CDR3 DNA sequence: TGTGCCAGCAGTTTAGGACAGGGATGGTCCTCTAACTATGGCTACACCTTC. Protein product: CASSLGQGWSSNYGYTF.

This rearrangement joins TRBV2 to TRBJ2-7; possibly TRBD1 for D (7 bases). The germline gives CDR1 SNHLY, CDR2 FYNNEI. The germline V and J ends were trimmed by 8 bases and 11 bases, with 19 bases remaining between them. The CDR3 runs to 12 residues. The CDR3 bases are TGTGCCAGCGAAAAGGAGGGGGCTGGGGAGTACTTC. As protein: CASEKEGAGEYF.

V usage is TRBV19 and J usage is TRBJ1-5; D may be TRBD1 (5 bases). The ends were cut back, 9 bases at V and 2 bases at J, with 23 bases in the middle. The CDR3 consists of 17 residues. Germline-derived CDR1 and CDR2 are LNHDA and SQIVND (reference sequence). The CDR3 protein is CASANPIGGMGNQPQHF. The CDR3 nucleotides are TGTGCCAGCGCAAATCCTATCGGGGGGATGGGCAATCAGCCCCAGCATTTT.

The table lists this clone with many counts. This chain links TRBV19 with TRBJ1-4, with D unresolved. The CDR3 has 15 amino acids. CDR1 and CDR2 (germline): LNHDA, SQIVND (reference sequence). Between the trimmed V and J ends, which lost 1 base and 3 bases, there was a span of 9 bases. CDR3 sequence (DNA): TGTGCCAGTAGTATAGTGGAGTTCGCTAATGAAAAACTGTTTTTT. As protein: CASSIVEFANEKLFF. The full variable domain, in which reference TRBV19 and TRBJ1-4 provide the parts outside the CDR3, is DGGITQSPKYLFRKEGQNVTLSCEQNLNHDAMYWYRQDPGQGLRLIYYSQIVNDFQKGDIAEGYSVSREKKESFPLTVTSAQKNPTAFYLCASSIVEFANEKLFFGSGTQLSVL.

The chain employs TRBV15 and TRBJ1-2; TRBD1 aligns across 8 bases. CDR3 length: 16 residues. With V trimmed by 0 bases and J by 13 bases, 16 bases remained unmatched. CDR1 is LNHNV and CDR2 is YYDKDF in the germline V gene (reference sequence). The CDR3 DNA sequence: TGTGCCACCAGCAGAGAGGCGGGGGCAGGGGGCTACGTGGGCACCTTC. It encodes CATSREAGAGGYVGTF. The whole variable domain, remainder taken from reference TRBV15 and TRBJ1-2, is DAMVIQNPRYQVTQFGKPVTLSCSQTLNHNVMYWYQQKSSQAPKLLFHYYDKDFNNEADTPDNFQSRRPNTSFCFLDIRSPGLGDTAMYLCATSREAGAGGYVGTFGSGTRLTVV.

The chain recombines TRBV7-9 with TRBJ2-2; 14 nucleotides match TRBD2. Trimming removed 5 bases from V and 7 bases from J; junction bases left unmatched: 12. Germline CDR1 is SEHNR and CDR2 is FQNEAQ (reference sequence). The CDR3 spans 18 residues. The CDR3 loop is CASSHPGLAGDRNGELFF. CDR3 DNA: TGTGCCAGCAGCCACCCGGGACTAGCGGGAGACAGGAACGGGGAGCTGTTTTTT.

The genes are TRBV27 and TRBJ2-2; 13 positions agree with TRBD2. The CDR3 length is 14 residues. Germline CDR1 is MNHEY and CDR2 is SMNVEV (reference sequence). After removal of 10 bases from V and 5 bases from J, the junction contained 4 bases not matched to a gene. The CDR3 DNA sequence: TGTGCCACCTTGGGACTAGCGGGAACCGGGGAGCTGTTTTTT. Translating gives CATLGLAGTGELFF.

The chain couples TRBV7-8 to TRBJ1-1; tentative D call: TRBD1 (6 bases). CDR3 length: 14 amino acids. V lost 1 base, J lost 2 bases, and 8 bases lay in between. Looked up from germline, CDR1 is SGHVS and CDR2 is FQNEAQ. CDR3 bases: TGTGCCAGCAGCTTAGGGACAGCTAACACTGAAGCTTTCTTT. It codes for CASSLGTANTEAFF.

Remarks on this clone: The identical CDR3 is also encoded by other nucleotide sequences in the sample. The genes are TRBV5-1 and TRBJ2-7; maybe TRBD2 (6 bases). Between the trimmed V and J ends, which lost 3 bases and 1 base, there was a span of 11 bases. CDR1 and CDR2 (germline): SGHRS, YFSETQ. The CDR3 totals 14 residues. The DNA of the CDR3 is TGCGCCAGCAGCTCCACAGGAGGGTCCTACGAGCAGTACTTC. It translates to CASSSTGGSYEQYF.

This chain connects TRBV27 to TRBJ2-2; weak D call: TRBD2 (6 bases). The CDR3 runs to 15 residues. V dropped 5 bases and J dropped 5 bases, with 15 bases sitting between them. Germline CDR1 reads MNHEY; CDR2 reads SMNVEV (reference sequence). CDR3 residues: CASSLTRGGTGELFF. The CDR3 nucleotides read TGTGCCAGCAGTCTTACTAGAGGAGGGACCGGGGAGCTGTTTTTT.

This clone showed up just a few times. The same CDR3 also results from other DNA sequences found in this sample. This chain links TRBV18 with TRBJ1-1; D is ambiguous. This CDR3 region has 13 residues. The germline CDR1 and CDR2 sequences are KGHSH and LQKENI. Trimming removed 6 bases from V and 1 base from J, with 9 bases in between. The DNA of the CDR3 is TGTGCCAGCTCCCCCGGACGGAACACTGAAGCTTTCTTT. Translation gives CASSPGRNTEAFF.

The table lists this clone with a few counts. The chain employs TRBV7-3 and TRBJ2-5; 7 bases match TRBD1. The germline V gene encodes CDR1 SGHTA and CDR2 FQGTGA. The CDR3 spans 14 residues. J gave up 2 bases and V 5 bases, and 5 bases lay outside the gene matches. Here the CDR3 reads CASSRTGPQETQYF. The CDR3 DNA is TGTGCCAGCAGCAGGACAGGTCCTCAAGAGACCCAGTACTTC.

The chain combines TRBV5-4 with TRBJ2-7, with unresolved D. Germline V gene sequence: CDR1 SGHNT, CDR2 YYREEE (reference sequence). The CDR3 spans 15 residues. Trimming shortened V by 0 bases and J by 2 bases, and 12 bases separated the two germline ends. CDR3 sequence reads: CASSLAPTETYEQYF. DNA of the CDR3: TGTGCCAGCAGCTTGGCGCCGACCGAAACCTACGAGCAGTACTTC.

The chain uses TRBV7-9 and TRBJ2-1; TRBD1 might be the D (6 bases). Trimming pared 4 bases from V and 5 bases from J, leaving 12 bases between. CDR3 length: 14 amino acids. Germline CDR1 is SEHNR and CDR2 is FQNEAQ (reference sequence). CDR3 sequence reads: CASSWTAANNEQFF. The CDR3, as DNA: TGTGCCAGCAGCTGGACAGCCGCCAACAATGAGCAGTTCTTC.

The chain's CDR3 is CASSWGIAGGFTGQETQYF. The CDR3 nucleotides are TGTGCCAGCAGCTGGGGTATAGCGGGAGGTTTTACGGGGCAAGAGACCCAGTACTTC. This chain links TRBV5-6 with TRBJ2-5, with 10 bases lining up with TRBD2. V lost 3 bases, J lost 2 bases, and 16 bases stayed unmatched. The germline V gene has CDR1 SGHDT and CDR2 YYEEEE. This CDR3 region has 19 residues.

In its sample, this clone was seen once. The rearrangement joins TRBV30 to TRBJ2-3, with 11 bases matching TRBD2. V lost 6 bases, J lost 1 base, and 3 bases stayed unmatched. Germline V lookup: CDR1 GTSNPN, CDR2 SVGIG (reference sequence). The CDR3 contains 14 residues. The DNA for the CDR3 is TGTGCCTGCATTAGCGGGGGGGGCACAGATACGCAGTATTTT. It encodes CACISGGGTDTQYF.

The chain carries TRBV29-1 and TRBJ2-7, with TRBD1 identical over 7 bases. After removal of 5 bases from V and 6 bases from J, the junction contained 10 bases not matched to a gene. Germline V gene data show CDR1 as SQVTM and CDR2 as ANQGSEA. CDR3 length equals 13 residues. The CDR3 region is CSVQPTGTGEQYF. The CDR3 bases are TGCAGCGTTCAACCGACAGGGACGGGCGAGCAGTACTTC.

This clone showed up just a few times. The CDR3 reads CASSLFSMDEQFF. For the CDR3, the DNA is TGTGCCAGCAGCCTTTTTAGTATGGATGAGCAGTTCTTC. The chain couples TRBV28 to TRBJ2-1; D gene unclear. CDR3 length: 13 amino acids. V was pared by 6 bases and J by 8 bases, with 14 bases between. CDR1 is MDHEN, CDR2 SYDVKM, per germline. The complete variable domain, with remaining parts taken from reference TRBV28 and TRBJ2-1, reads DVKVTQSSRYLVKRTGEKVFLECVQDMDHENMFWYRQDPGLGLRLIYFSYDVKMKEKGDIPEGYSVSREKKERFSLILESASTNQTSMYLCASSLFSMDEQFFGPGTRLTVL.

This chain links TRBV27 with TRBJ1-5; TRBD1 matches at 10 bases. The junction had 5 bases not matched to a gene; V was cut back by 3 bases and J by 6 bases. CDR3 size: 15 residues. Per germline, CDR1 MNHEY and CDR2 SMNVEV (reference sequence). The CDR3: CASSFGGQGSQPQHF. CDR3 bases: TGTGCCAGCAGTTTTGGGGGACAGGGGTCTCAGCCCCAGCATTTT.

This clone was detected only a few times. The chain couples TRBV6-6 to TRBJ2-7; 8 bases align to TRBD1. CDR1 MNHNY and CDR2 SVGAGI come from the germline V gene (reference sequence). V dropped 4 bases and J dropped 4; count of bases not matched to a gene: 12. CDR3 length: 16 amino acids. The CDR3 bases are TGTGCCAGCAGTTCGGCCCCTGGGACAGGTATTTACGAGCAGTACTTC. Encoded protein: CASSSAPGTGIYEQYF.

The genes are TRBV4-1 and TRBJ2-1; 9 bases match TRBD2. CDR3 length equals 17 residues. The V gene's germline CDR1 is MGHRA and CDR2 YSYEKL. V was clipped by 5 bases and J by 3 bases; unmatched bases: 11. The DNA for the CDR3 is TGCGCCAGCAGCAGGAGTTTAGCGGGAGTGGGCTACAATGAGCAGTTCTTC. This sequence encodes CASSRSLAGVGYNEQFF.